This passage covers 15 T cell receptor beta chains from one sample sequenced in a study of neurological immune-mediated disorders. TCRdb independently ran MiXCR on the 5' RACE reads; one entry per CDR3 protein. The sample holds 23,000 or so distinct CDR3 sequences, about 12% seen once. The sample was PBMCs. These receptors all stem from a woman aged 60-75 years with HTLV-1-associated myelopathy (HAM/TSP).

This clonotype was detected ten times or more. This chain joins TRBV20-1 and TRBJ1-2, with 7 bases identical to TRBD1. Germline trimming cut 6 bases from V and 4 bases from J; bases unmatched to any gene: 5. The CDR3 sequence is 12 residues long. CDR1 is DFQATT, CDR2 SNEGSKA, per germline (reference sequence). The CDR3 spells CSARQGIYGYTF. The CDR3, as DNA: TGCAGTGCCCGACAGGGTATCTATGGCTACACCTTC.

This clonotype was detected many times. The V and J genes are TRBV5-6 and TRBJ1-2, with D unresolved. With 0 bases removed from V and 0 bases from J, the gap between germline ends came to 6 bases. CDR1 is SGHDT, CDR2 YYEEEE, per germline. This CDR3 region has 14 residues. The DNA of the CDR3 is TGTGCCAGCAGCTTGGTCGGCTCTAACTATGGCTACACCTTC. Translation: CASSLVGSNYGYTF.

The table lists this clonotype with many counts. The chain employs TRBV20-1 and TRBJ1-1; 9 bases are shared with TRBD1. Unmatched junction bases numbered 2, after V lost 4 bases and J lost 5 bases. This CDR3 comprises 12 residues. Germline-derived CDR1 and CDR2 are DFQATT and SNEGSKA (reference sequence). The CDR3 sequence is CSAKQGATEAFF. The CDR3 nucleotides read TGCAGTGCTAAACAGGGGGCGACTGAAGCTTTCTTT.

With respect to this clonotype: At one boundary the junction diverges from the germline segment, which might be a read error. The chain combines TRBV2 with TRBJ2-1; D gene ambiguous. This CDR3 has 15 residues. In germline, CDR1 is SNHLY, CDR2 FYNNEI. The CDR3 DNA sequence: TGTGCCAGCAGTGAATTGGGTCTCCTCTACAATGAGAAGTTCTTC. Protein sequence: CASSELGLLYNEKFF.

This clonotype was observed at least ten times. The rearrangement joins TRBV20-1 to TRBJ1-1; 7 nucleotides line up with TRBD1. The V segment lost 0 bases and the J segment 0 bases; nucleotides outside the gene matches: 4. The CDR3 is 15 residues long. Looked up from germline, CDR1 is DFQATT and CDR2 is SNEGSKA (reference sequence). CDR3 residues: CSARDYRGMNTEAFF. The CDR3 DNA reads as TGCAGTGCTAGAGACTACAGGGGCATGAACACTGAAGCTTTCTTT.

In this sample, this clonotype turned up many times. For the CDR3, the DNA is TGTGCCAGCAGGTTAAGGCTGAATCAGCCCCAGCATTTT. Amino acid sequence: CASRLRLNQPQHF. The chain uses TRBV6-5 and TRBJ1-5; D is undetermined. Per germline, CDR1 MNHEY and CDR2 SVGAGI. V lost 6 bases and J 4 bases, leaving 10 bases between the germline ends. This CDR3 comprises 13 residues.

This clonotype showed up many times. The chain employs TRBV4-3 and TRBJ2-1; maybe TRBD2 (5 bases). This CDR3 has 13 residues. Trimming took off 0 bases at V and 8 bases at J, with 8 bases between the two ends. Germline loops: CDR1 LGHNA, CDR2 YSLEER. The CDR3 reads CASSQDLRDEQFF. CDR3 sequence (DNA): TGCGCCAGCAGCCAAGATCTGCGGGATGAGCAGTTCTTC.

At least ten counts were recorded for this clonotype. The chain combines TRBV15 with TRBJ2-7, with 8 bases fitting TRBD1. The V and J ends lost 4 bases and 1 base, in that order; junction bases with no gene match: 3. The CDR3 has 14 residues. Germline loops: CDR1 LNHNV, CDR2 YYDKDF (reference sequence). The CDR3 loop reads CATSIRQGSYEQYF. The CDR3 DNA follows: TGTGCCACCAGCATTCGACAGGGGTCCTACGAGCAGTACTTC. The full variable domain, its missing parts supplied by reference TRBV15 and TRBJ2-7, is DAMVIQNPRYQVTQFGKPVTLSCSQTLNHNVMYWYQQKSSQAPKLLFHYYDKDFNNEADTPDNFQSRRPNTSFCFLDIRSPGLGDTAMYLCATSIRQGSYEQYFGPGTRLTVT.

J is TRBJ1-1 and V is TRBV5-1, with a possible D match to TRBD1 (5 bases). CDR1 is SGHRS, CDR2 YFSETQ, per germline. This CDR3 has 14 amino acids. The germline V and J ends were trimmed by 0 bases and 5 bases, with 11 bases remaining between them. The CDR3 DNA reads TGCGCCAGCAGCTTGGAACGGGGGAAGACTGAAGCTTTCTTT. This sequence encodes CASSLERGKTEAFF.

This clonotype was counted at least ten times. The chain joins TRBV28 to TRBJ2-3; 7 positions agree with TRBD1. Germline loops: CDR1 MDHEN, CDR2 SYDVKM. The junction had 5 bases not matched to a gene; V was cut back by 3 bases and J by 2 bases. The CDR3 runs to 15 residues. CDR3 sequence reads: CASSFLGGDTDTQYF. CDR3 DNA: TGTGCCAGCAGTTTTTTAGGGGGCGACACAGATACGCAGTATTTT.

Concerning this clonotype: Given a much more abundant clone one base away, this may be a read error. This sequence joins TRBV20-1 and TRBJ2-1; the D is unclear. The CDR3 totals 11 residues. CDR1 is DFQATT, CDR2 SNEGSKA, per germline (reference sequence). V dropped 6 bases and J dropped 11 bases, with 14 bases sitting between them. CDR3 in amino acids: CSAQMPYKQFF. Here the CDR3 DNA reads TGCAGTGCCCAAATGCCGTATAAGCAGTTCTTC.

Many counts were recorded for this clonotype. V gene TRBV6-2 or TRBV6-3 combines with J gene TRBJ2-3; 8 nucleotides agree with TRBD2. In germline, CDR1 is MNHEY, CDR2 SVGEGT. The CDR3 runs to 16 residues. With 6 bases clipped from V and 0 bases from J, the junction kept 8 bases outside the gene matches. The CDR3 coding sequence is TGTGCCAGCAGCCCAAGGGAGCGGGGGAGCACAGATACGCAGTATTTT. Translation: CASSPRERGSTDTQYF.

In this sample, this clonotype turned up many times. This chain links TRBV7-9 with TRBJ1-4, with TRBD1 matching 8 bases. This CDR3 contains 17 residues. CDR1 and CDR2 (germline): SEHNR, FQNEAQ (reference sequence). J gave up 0 bases and V 6 bases, and 9 bases lay outside the gene matches. DNA of the CDR3: TGTGCCAGCAGTCAGGGGGCCCATTCCTCAACTAATGAAAAACTGTTTTTT. This translates into CASSQGAHSSTNEKLFF.

This clonotype was picked up many times. Compared with germline, one end of the junction differs, possibly owing to a read error. DNA of the CDR3: TGTGCCAGCAGCTTAGTATGGGGCGGAAACACTGAAACTTTCTTT. Its translation: CASSLVWGGNTETFF. The chain employs TRBV7-2 and TRBJ1-1, with D perhaps TRBD1 (5 bases). The CDR3 is 15 amino acids. In germline, CDR1 is SGHTA, CDR2 FQGNSA.

This clonotype was detected many times. The gene calls are TRBV27 and TRBJ2-7; 9 bases are a match to TRBD1. Germline loops: CDR1 MNHEY, CDR2 SMNVEV (reference sequence). The CDR3 length is 13 residues. The junction had 4 bases not matched to a gene; V was cut back by 6 bases and J by 4 bases. CDR3 in DNA: TGTGCCAGCAGACGGACAGGGGCGTACGAGCAGTACTTC. This codes for CASRRTGAYEQYF.